This T cell receptor (beta chain) came from a study of T cell repertoires in cytomegalovirus infection. In the study overall: In the study, CMV epitopes included recently identified HLA-C-restricted and well-studied HLA-B-restricted ones. Public TCR beta signatures indicated both CMV infection and matching HLA type. Findings and limits, study-wide: What dominated the ex vivo response were HLA-C-restricted CMV-specific TCR beta clonotypes.

V lost 4 bases and J lost 4; bases outside the gene matches: 4. CDR1 is MNHNY, CDR2 SVGAGI, per germline (reference sequence). The CDR3 is 14 amino acids. With regard to this clonotype: As yet, its antigen is unknown.

Each CDR3 protein gets one entry after TCRdb re-called the reads with MiXCR. The sample holds roughly 340,000 distinct CDR3 sequences; under 35% are singletons and the top ten take roughly 20%. The rearrangement joins TRBV6-6 to TRBJ2-7; 10 nucleotides match TRBD1. The sample was cultured PBMCs, taken from culture after CMV antigen stimulation. The TCR was taken from a human donor in good health (CMV status not recorded). Some clones in this sample may be carry-over from other donors' samples. CDR3 region: CASSLTGGEYEQYF. CDR3 sequence (DNA): TGTGCCAGCAGTTTGACAGGGGGCGAGTACGAGCAGTACTTC.